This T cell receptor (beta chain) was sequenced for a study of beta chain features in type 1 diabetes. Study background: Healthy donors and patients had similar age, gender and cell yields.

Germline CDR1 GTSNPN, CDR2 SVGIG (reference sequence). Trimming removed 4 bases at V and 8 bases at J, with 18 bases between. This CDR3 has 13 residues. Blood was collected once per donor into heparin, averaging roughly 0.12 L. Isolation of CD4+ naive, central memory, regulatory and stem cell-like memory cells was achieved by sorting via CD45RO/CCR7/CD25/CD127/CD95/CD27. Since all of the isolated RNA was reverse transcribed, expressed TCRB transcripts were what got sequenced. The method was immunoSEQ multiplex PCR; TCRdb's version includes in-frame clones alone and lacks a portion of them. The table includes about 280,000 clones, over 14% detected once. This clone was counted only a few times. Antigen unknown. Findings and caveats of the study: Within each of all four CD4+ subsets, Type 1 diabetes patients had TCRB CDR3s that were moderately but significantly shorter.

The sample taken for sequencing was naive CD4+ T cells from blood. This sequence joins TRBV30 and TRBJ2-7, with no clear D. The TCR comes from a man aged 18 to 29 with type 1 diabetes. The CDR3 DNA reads TGTGCCTGGAACCGCCCTCCCGGGTCTCAGCAGTACTTC. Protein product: CAWNRPPGSQQYF.